This T cell receptor beta chain derives from a study of T cell responses to AZD1222 COVID-19 vaccine. From germline, CDR1 is LGHDT and CDR2 YNNKEL (reference sequence). The CDR3 has 14 residues. With 7 bases clipped from V and 3 bases from J, the junction kept 5 bases outside the gene matches. General study findings and limits: Clonal diversity was possibly underestimated; the donors were predominantly white British and more often female. Regions 160-218 and 743-854 dominated among vaccine-associated CD4 TCRs spanning spike.

As regards this clone: The antigen remains unidentified.

Sequencing used immunoSEQ multiplex PCR; TCRdb keeps in-frame clones, though not all of them. The table records some 83,000 clones, 80% to 90% of them present only once. The clonotype comes from an adult in good health. The chain is built from TRBV3-1 (or the pseudogene TRBV3-2) and TRBJ1-2; 10 bases agree with TRBD1. The sample was peripheral blood, taken on day 0 of AZD1222 vaccination. The CDR3 sequence is CASNPTGGYYGYTF. In nucleotides, the CDR3 is TGTGCCAGCAACCCGACAGGGGGCTACTATGGCTACACCTTC.